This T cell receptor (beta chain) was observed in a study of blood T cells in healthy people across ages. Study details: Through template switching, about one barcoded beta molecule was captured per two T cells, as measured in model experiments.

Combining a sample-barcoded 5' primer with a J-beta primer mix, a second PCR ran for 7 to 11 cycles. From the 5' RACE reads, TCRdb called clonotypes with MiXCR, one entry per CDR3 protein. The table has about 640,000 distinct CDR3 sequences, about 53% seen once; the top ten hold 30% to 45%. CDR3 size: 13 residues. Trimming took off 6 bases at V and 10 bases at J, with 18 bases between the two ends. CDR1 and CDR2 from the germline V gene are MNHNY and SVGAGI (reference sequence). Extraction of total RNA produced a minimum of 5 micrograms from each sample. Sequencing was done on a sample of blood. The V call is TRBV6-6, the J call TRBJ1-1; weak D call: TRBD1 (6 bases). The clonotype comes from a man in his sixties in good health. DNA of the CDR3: TGTGCCAGCAGCACGCACCTCGGGGGGGCAGCTTTCTTT. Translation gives CASSTHLGGAAFF.